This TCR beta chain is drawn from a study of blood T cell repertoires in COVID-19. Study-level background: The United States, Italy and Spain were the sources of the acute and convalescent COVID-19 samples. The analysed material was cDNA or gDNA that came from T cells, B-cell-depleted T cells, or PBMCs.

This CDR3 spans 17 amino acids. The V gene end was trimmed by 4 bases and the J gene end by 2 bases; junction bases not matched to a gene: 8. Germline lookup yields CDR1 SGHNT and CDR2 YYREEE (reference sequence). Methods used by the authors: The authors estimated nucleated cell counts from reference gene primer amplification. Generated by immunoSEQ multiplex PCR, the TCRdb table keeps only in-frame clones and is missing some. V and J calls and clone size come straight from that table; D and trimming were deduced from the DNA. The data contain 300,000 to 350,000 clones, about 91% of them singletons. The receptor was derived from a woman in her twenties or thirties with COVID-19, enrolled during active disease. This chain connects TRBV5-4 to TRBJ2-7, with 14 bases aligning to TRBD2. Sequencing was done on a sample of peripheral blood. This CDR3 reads CASSAGTSGGLTYEQYF. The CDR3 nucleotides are TGTGCCAGCAGCGCCGGGACTAGCGGGGGTCTTACCTACGAGCAGTACTTC.